This entry is about one TCR beta chain. What it recognizes is unknown. The data stem from a study of shared clonotypes between healthy human individuals. Study overall: Every donor yielded three CD4 naive, three CD4 memory, two CD8 naive and one CD8 memory plate. General study results and limits: Genetic and exposure-history diversity was limited by the few donors.

There were no recent acute infections or vaccinations among the donors, who were healthy HIV-negative adults. The authors ran the assay at deep level. TCRdb keeps only in-frame clones here, not all; method: immunoSEQ multiplex PCR. The profile shows roughly 2 million clones, more than 90% of them singletons. CDR1 and CDR2 (germline): LGHNA, YSLEER. Trimming cost V 2 bases and J 3 bases, with 8 bases left between them. This CDR3 has 13 residues. This receptor was identified in a man aged 18-30 years in good health. The chain couples TRBV4-3 to TRBJ2-7, with a tentative D call TRBD1 (6 bases). The sequenced sample was naive CD4+ T cells sorted from blood. Regarding subset: CD45RA+ positively selected. For the CDR3, the DNA is TGCGCCAGCAGCCAAATAGGGGGCTACGAGCAGTACTTC. Translated: CASSQIGGYEQYF.